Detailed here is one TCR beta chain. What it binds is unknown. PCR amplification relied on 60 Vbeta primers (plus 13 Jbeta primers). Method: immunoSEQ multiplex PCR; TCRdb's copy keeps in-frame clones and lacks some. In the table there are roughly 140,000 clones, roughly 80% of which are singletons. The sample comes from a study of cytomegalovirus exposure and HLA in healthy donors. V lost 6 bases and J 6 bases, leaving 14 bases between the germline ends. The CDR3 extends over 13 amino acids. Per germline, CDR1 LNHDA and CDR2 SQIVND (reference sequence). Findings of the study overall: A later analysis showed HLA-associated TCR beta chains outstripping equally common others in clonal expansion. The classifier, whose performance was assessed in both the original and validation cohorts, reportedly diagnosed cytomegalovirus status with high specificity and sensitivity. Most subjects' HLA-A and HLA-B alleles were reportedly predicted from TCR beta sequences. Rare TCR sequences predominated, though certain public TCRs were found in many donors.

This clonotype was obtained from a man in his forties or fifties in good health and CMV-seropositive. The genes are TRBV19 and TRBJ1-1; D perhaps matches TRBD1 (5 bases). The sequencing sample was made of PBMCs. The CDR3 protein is CASSFGTLPEAFF. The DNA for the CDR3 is TGTGCCAGTAGCTTCGGGACTCTCCCTGAAGCTTTCTTT.